This T cell receptor (beta chain) is from a study of T cells in Graves' hyperthyroidism and ophthalmopathy. Study-wide results and limits: In validation, the model predicted ophthalmopathy. These predictions came a median about 6.5 months before onset.

Of note for this clonotype: As yet, its antigen is unknown.

What was amplified from RNA transcripts were TCR beta CDR3 regions. The HTBI primer set drove a first-round RT-PCR of the TCR CDR3. TCRdb re-analysed the multiplex PCR reads in MiXCR, keeping a single row per CDR3 protein. The data show more than 300,000 distinct CDR3 sequences, with 14% seen just once and approximately 10% held by the top ten. The sequenced material came from blood. The clonotype originates from an older woman with Graves' hyperthyroidism.

This chain's CDR3 is CASSPGLAENEQFF. DNA for the CDR3: TGTGCCAGCAGCCCGGGACTAGCGGAGAATGAGCAGTTCTTC. The chain carries TRBV7-9 and TRBJ2-1; 11 nucleotides agree with TRBD2. After removal of 5 bases from V and 7 bases from J, the junction contained 4 bases not matched to a gene. The CDR3 has 14 residues. Per germline, CDR1 SEHNR and CDR2 FQNEAQ (reference sequence).